This T cell receptor beta chain was captured in a study of T cell responses to AZD1222 COVID-19 vaccine. The study, taken as a whole, reports: Researchers took repertoire samples only after the peak T cell response had come. White British donors predominated, females outnumbered males, and clonal diversity was possibly underestimated. There were vaccine-associated CD4 TCRs across spike, dominant at 160-218 and 743-854. Nearly half of the spike-specific TCRs reportedly recognize variant regions that carry no mutations.

As regards this clone: Its antigen is undetermined.

Trimming at V came to 0 bases and at J to 0 bases, leaving 13 bases not matched to a gene. Germline V lookup: CDR1 SGHDN, CDR2 FVKESK. The CDR3 has 20 amino acids. Profiled with immunoSEQ multiplex PCR; TCRdb holds only in-frame clones, not every one. The sample holds more than 95,000 clones, around nine tenths seen once. The gene calls are TRBV14 and TRBJ1-4, with 7 bases aligning to TRBD1. The specimen comprised peripheral blood, sampled on day 0 of AZD1222 vaccination. This clonotype was sampled from an adult in good health. CDR3 coding DNA: TGTGCCAGCAGCCAAGATCTGGTCAGGGGGTATGATGCAACTAATGAAAAACTGTTTTTT. It specifies CASSQDLVRGYDATNEKLFF.